One and the same sample provided the 6 T cell receptor beta chains below, sequenced in a study of long-term antiretroviral therapy in people with HIV. The authors ran the immunoSEQ assay, v3.0, at survey level. Clones were read by immunoSEQ multiplex PCR, and TCRdb kept only the in-frame ones, dropping some. The sample contains 35,000 to 40,000 clones, about 93% of which appear only once. The specimen comprised unsorted PBMCs, sampled 4.1 years after starting antiretroviral therapy. The receptor set was obtained from a woman between 50 and 59 years old with HIV.

The chain joins TRBV20-1 to TRBJ2-7; possibly TRBD1 for D (5 bases). The V end lost 6 bases, the J end lost 3 bases, and 9 bases lay between the germline ends. Germline loops: CDR1 DFQATT, CDR2 SNEGSKA (reference sequence). The CDR3 has 11 amino acids. As DNA, the CDR3 is TGCAGTGCGAAAAGGGGCTACGAGCAGTACTTC. The encoded protein is CSAKRGYEQYF.

The chain employs TRBV27 and TRBJ1-1, with a tentative D call TRBD1 (5 bases). There are 15 residues in the CDR3. V lost 5 bases and J 3 bases, leaving 16 bases between the germline ends. CDR1 MNHEY and CDR2 SMNVEV come from the germline V gene (reference sequence). The DNA of the CDR3 is TGTGCCAGCAGTCCACAGGTCTTCCCCCACACTGAAGCTTTCTTT. Protein sequence: CASSPQVFPHTEAFF.

This sequence joins TRBV2 and TRBJ1-2; D not certain. This CDR3 region has 12 residues. CDR1 is SNHLY and CDR2 is FYNNEI in the germline V gene. V dropped 9 bases and J dropped 4 bases, with 12 bases sitting between them. The CDR3: CARPSRSYGYTF. The CDR3 region has the DNA TGTGCCAGGCCGAGCCGCAGCTATGGCTACACCTTC.

The genes are TRBV6-5 and TRBJ2-2; TRBD2 matches at 10 bases. CDR1 is MNHEY, CDR2 SVGAGI, per germline. The CDR3 length is 15 residues. With 5 bases clipped from V and 6 bases from J, the junction kept 6 bases outside the gene matches. The CDR3: CASSVLAGGPGELFF. The CDR3, as DNA: TGTGCCAGCAGTGTCTTAGCGGGGGGACCCGGGGAGCTGTTTTTT.

The DNA of the CDR3 is TGCAGCGTCCTTGGGGGGAACGAGCAGTACTTC. Protein sequence: CSVLGGNEQYF. This chain connects TRBV29-1 to TRBJ2-7, with D tentatively TRBD2 (6 bases). Germline V gene sequence: CDR1 SQVTM, CDR2 ANQGSEA. The CDR3 runs to 11 residues. V was clipped by 6 bases and J by 5 bases, with 11 bases between them.

The chain has TRBV6-1 and TRBJ2-5, with D perhaps matching TRBD1 (5 bases). Germline CDR1 and CDR2: MNHNS and SASEGT. V gave up 9 bases and J gave up 4 bases, with 15 bases separating them. This CDR3 has 13 residues. The CDR3 sequence is CASRFSGAETQYF. The CDR3, as DNA: TGTGCCAGTAGGTTCAGTGGGGCAGAGACCCAGTACTTC.